These 22 T cell receptor beta chains originate from one sample sequenced in a study of blood T cells in healthy people across ages. Then a second PCR, running roughly 7 to 11 cycles, was carried out with a sample-barcoded 5' primer and a J-beta primer mix. TCRdb redid the calling of the 5' RACE reads with MiXCR, one entry per CDR3 protein. The sample comprises some 900,000 distinct CDR3 sequences, less than 35% of which are singletons, and 15% to 20% rests with the top ten. The specimen was blood. Every receptor here comes from an elderly woman in good health.

This clonotype turned up a few times. The J gene is TRBJ1-2, the V gene TRBV20-1; 7 nucleotides line up with TRBD1. The CDR3 runs 16 residues. Germline V gene lookup returns CDR1 DFQATT and CDR2 SNEGSKA (reference sequence). J was trimmed by 8 bases and V by 0 bases; bases with no gene match: 15. The CDR3 here is CSARDQGGRGVSGYTF. In nucleotides, the CDR3 is TGCAGTGCTAGAGATCAAGGGGGCAGGGGAGTATCGGGCTACACCTTC.

The gene calls are TRBV20-1 and TRBJ2-1; D uncertain. The CDR3 consists of 14 residues. The V gene's germline CDR1 is DFQATT and CDR2 SNEGSKA (reference sequence). Trimming stripped 3 bases from V and 3 bases from J, with 12 bases between. CDR3 coding DNA: TGCAGTGCTAGGGGTAGACTGGGCTACAATGAGCAGTTCTTC. The encoded protein is CSARGRLGYNEQFF.

The sample holds many counts of this clonotype. This sequence joins TRBV10-3 and TRBJ2-7, with 9 bases that match TRBD1. CDR3 length: 14 residues. Trimming cost V 1 base and J 3 bases; bases outside gene matches: 1. Germline V CDR1 and CDR2: ENHRY, SYGVKD. The chain's CDR3 is CAISELGQGYEQYF. Written as DNA, the CDR3 is TGTGCCATCAGTGAGTTGGGACAGGGCTACGAGCAGTACTTC.

The chain links TRBV9 to TRBJ2-7; TRBD2 matches at 7 bases. CDR1 is SGDLS and CDR2 is YYNGEE in the germline V gene. This CDR3 is built from 15 residues. Trimming at V came to 4 bases and at J to 3 bases, leaving 10 bases not matched to a gene. This chain's CDR3 is CASSPQGGADYEQYF. CDR3 in DNA: TGTGCCAGCAGCCCCCAGGGAGGGGCCGACTACGAGCAGTACTTC. Using reference TRBV9 and TRBJ2-7 for the parts outside the CDR3, the full variable domain is DSGVTQTPKHLITATGQRVTLRCSPRSGDLSVYWYQQSLDQGLQFLIQYYNGEERAKGNILERFSAQQFPDLHSELNLSSLELGDSALYFCASSPQGGADYEQYFGPGTRLTVT.

The V gene is TRBV3-1, the J gene TRBJ2-7; D unresolved. CDR3 length: 12 amino acids. V was pared by 2 bases and J by 6 bases, with 8 bases between. The V gene's germline CDR1 is LGHDT and CDR2 YNNKEL (reference sequence). CDR3 sequence (DNA): TGTGCCAGCAGCCAAAACGGGCGCGAGCAGTACTTC. Protein sequence: CASSQNGREQYF.

In regard to this clonotype: Mismatch with germline at one junction end may stem from a read error. This rearrangement joins TRBV12-3 or TRBV12-4 to TRBJ1-2; D not certain. The CDR3 sequence is 13 residues long. For the CDR3, the DNA is TGTGCCAGCAGCTTAGTACCTAACTATGACTACACCTTC. Its translation is CASSLVPNYDYTF.

A remark on this clonotype: A read error may explain this, as a much larger clone is one base away. The chain combines TRBV15 with TRBJ1-5; 10 nucleotides match TRBD1. Germline V gene lookup returns CDR1 LNHNV and CDR2 YYDKDF (reference sequence). CDR3 length: 16 residues. Trimming took 7 bases from V and 3 from J; bases not matched to a gene: 9. As DNA, the CDR3 is TGTGCCACCAACCGAGGGGACAGGGGATACAATCAGCCCCAGCATTTT. Translating it yields CATNRGDRGYNQPQHF.

This rearrangement joins TRBV9 to TRBJ2-7; maybe TRBD1 (6 bases). Per germline, CDR1 SGDLS and CDR2 YYNGEE. V lost 5 bases to trimming and J lost 5 bases, with 20 bases between them. This CDR3 is built from 15 residues. The CDR3 DNA sequence: TGTGCCAGCAGTCGGTACGGACAGACCAGGGACGAGCAGTACTTC. It translates to CASSRYGQTRDEQYF.

This clonotype occurred many times. This chain connects TRBV20-1 to TRBJ2-5; 9 nucleotides agree with TRBD2. The V gene's germline CDR1 is DFQATT and CDR2 SNEGSKA (reference sequence). The CDR3 loop spans 15 amino acids. Losses at the gene ends were 1 base for V and 5 bases for J; bases not matched to a gene: 8. CDR3 protein: CSARVGGGAEETQYF. For the CDR3, the DNA is TGCAGTGCTAGAGTCGGCGGGGGGGCCGAGGAGACCCAGTACTTC.

This clonotype was seen ten or more times. The genes are TRBV15 and TRBJ2-7, with D perhaps assigned TRBD1 or TRBD2 (6 bases each). Trimming left V 4 bases short and J 3 bases short, with 16 bases between. CDR3 length equals 15 residues. CDR1 and CDR2 (germline): LNHNV, YYDKDF (reference sequence). CDR3 residues: CATSKEGEGVYEQYF. CDR3 DNA: TGTGCCACCAGCAAGGAGGGGGAAGGAGTCTACGAGCAGTACTTC. The full variable domain, in which reference TRBV15 and TRBJ2-7 provide the parts outside the CDR3, is DAMVIQNPRYQVTQFGKPVTLSCSQTLNHNVMYWYQQKSSQAPKLLFHYYDKDFNNEADTPDNFQSRRPNTSFCFLDIRSPGLGDTAMYLCATSKEGEGVYEQYFGPGTRLTVT.

This clonotype was seen repeatedly, ten times or more. The chain joins TRBV6-1 to TRBJ2-4; D call uncertain. Trimming cost V 1 base and J 6 bases, with 4 bases left between them. This CDR3 comprises 12 residues. Germline loops: CDR1 MNHNS, CDR2 SASEGT. The CDR3 DNA reads TGTGCCAGCAGTGAAGGGGGAAACATTCAGTACTTC. Translated: CASSEGGNIQYF.

There are a few counts of this clonotype. A much larger clone sits a single nucleotide away, making a read error possible. The gene calls are TRBV6-2 or TRBV6-3 and TRBJ2-1; possibly TRBD2 for D (7 bases). The DNA matches TRBJ2-7 better at its end, which makes the J call doubtful. CDR1 is MNHEY, CDR2 SVGEGT, per germline. The CDR3 runs 15 residues. The chain's CDR3 is CASSHRGASYNEQYF. CDR3 DNA: TGTGCCAGCAGTCACCGGGGGGCCTCCTACAATGAGCAGTACTTC.

The J gene is TRBJ1-1, the V gene TRBV2, with a possible D match to TRBD1 (6 bases). V gave up 7 bases and J gave up 1 base, with 10 bases separating them. The CDR3 is made up of 13 amino acids. From germline, CDR1 is SNHLY and CDR2 FYNNEI. This CDR3 is CASKLQGNTEAFF. The CDR3 DNA reads as TGTGCCAGCAAGTTACAGGGGAACACTGAAGCTTTCTTT.

Ten or more counts support this clonotype. The V gene is TRBV3-1, the J gene TRBJ2-3; D tentatively reads TRBD1 or TRBD2 (5 bases each). CDR1 is LGHDT, CDR2 YNNKEL, per germline (reference sequence). The CDR3 spans 15 residues. Trimming left V 4 bases short and J 2 bases short, with 13 bases between. The CDR3 loop reads CASSPGTHLTDTQYF. In DNA form, the CDR3 reads TGTGCCAGCAGCCCCGGGACCCATCTCACAGATACGCAGTATTTT.

This clonotype was counted many times. The rearrangement links TRBV5-1 to TRBJ1-2; 7 bases match TRBD1. The germline V gene has CDR1 SGHRS and CDR2 YFSETQ. The length of the CDR3 is 14 residues. Trimming at V came to 0 bases and at J to 7 bases, leaving 6 bases not matched to a gene. CDR3: CASSLETGRGGYTF. In nucleotides, the CDR3 is TGCGCCAGCAGCTTGGAGACAGGGAGGGGTGGCTACACCTTC.

Note on this clonotype: One junction end disagrees with the germline gene, perhaps due to a read error. V usage is TRBV18 and J usage is TRBJ2-1; D not certain. Germline values: CDR1 KGHSH, CDR2 LQKENI. The CDR3 covers 17 residues. This chain's CDR3 is CASSPTRPENKYSEQFF. Here the CDR3 DNA reads TGTGCCAGCTCACCGACCCGTCCGGAGAACAAATACAGTGAGCAGTTCTTC.

The chain joins TRBV27 to TRBJ1-1; a weak D match, TRBD1 (6 bases). V lost 6 bases, J lost 6 bases, and 23 bases lay in between. This CDR3 spans 16 amino acids. Germline V gives CDR1 MNHEY, CDR2 SMNVEV (reference sequence). CDR3: CASSSRFGTPRSEAFF. The DNA of the CDR3 is TGTGCCAGCAGCTCCCGGTTTGGGACACCTCGTTCTGAAGCTTTCTTT.

Points on this clonotype: The junction departs from germline at one end; a sequencing error may be responsible. This sequence joins TRBV2 and TRBJ1-5, with 8 bases matching TRBD1. CDR1 is SNHLY, CDR2 FYNNEI, per germline. The CDR3 spans 13 residues. CDR3 residues: CASSAGGNRPQHF. As DNA, the CDR3 is TGTGCCAGCAGTGCAGGGGGCAATCGGCCCCAGCATTTT.

The V gene is TRBV28, the J gene TRBJ1-2; 8 bases align to TRBD1. CDR3 length: 17 residues. V shed 1 base, J shed 4 bases, and the junction held 11 bases outside the gene matches. The germline V gene encodes CDR1 MDHEN and CDR2 SYDVKM. This CDR3 reads CASSLSHSGTGRYGYTF. The CDR3 nucleotides are TGTGCCAGCAGTTTATCCCACTCCGGGACAGGACGCTATGGCTACACCTTC.

This clonotype was found a few times. A much larger clonotype is one base distant, so this may be a read error. The J gene is TRBJ2-5, the V gene TRBV12-3 or TRBV12-4; either TRBD1 or TRBD2 may fit D (5 bases each). This CDR3 is 14 amino acids long. The CDR3 reads CASTPGTHQGTQYF. As DNA, the CDR3 is TGTGCCAGCACCCCCGGGACGCATCAAGGGACCCAGTACTTC.

This chain links TRBV11-3 with TRBJ2-1, with 7 bases identical to TRBD1. From germline, CDR1 is SGHNT and CDR2 YENEEA. V gave up 5 bases and J gave up 2 bases; unmatched junction bases: 6. CDR3 size: 15 residues. As DNA, the CDR3 is TGTGCCAGCAGCCCGACAGGGAGCGCCTACAATGAGCAGTTCTTC. Translation: CASSPTGSAYNEQFF.

This clonotype was seen ten or more times. The CDR3 coding sequence is TGTGCCAGCAGTGTCTTCACGCACAATGAGCAGTTCTTC. This gives the protein CASSVFTHNEQFF. This chain joins TRBV2 and TRBJ2-1; D remains unclear. V gave up 4 bases and J gave up 5 bases, with 9 bases separating them. The CDR3 is 13 residues long. Germline CDR1 and CDR2: SNHLY and FYNNEI.